One TCR beta chain is described in this entry. Its matching antigen is unknown. Germline assignment: CDR1 MNHEY and CDR2 SVGAGI. Trimming pared 2 bases from V and 6 bases from J, leaving 10 bases between. This CDR3 comprises 13 residues. PCR employed 60 Vbeta and 13 Jbeta primers. TCRdb keeps only in-frame clones here, not all; method: immunoSEQ multiplex PCR. The sample shows hundreds of thousands of clones, 78% of them seen only once. This specimen comes from a study of cytomegalovirus exposure and HLA in healthy donors. Findings and caveats of the study: Researchers counted 150 to 200 TCR beta chains as cytomegalovirus-associated. In a later analysis, DRB1 alleles had the most associated TCRs; HLA-C alleles the fewest.

The receptor was isolated from a male donor in good health and CMV-seronegative. The sequenced material came from PBMCs. This chain links TRBV6-5 with TRBJ1-2; D remains ambiguous. The CDR3 region has the DNA TGTGCCAGCAGTTACGAGTGGAGAAATGGCTACACCTTC. It is translated as CASSYEWRNGYTF.